The clone carrying this T cell receptor (beta chain) has at least ten counts. This entry comes from a study of tumor-infiltrating lymphocytes in oesophageal squamous cell carcinoma. Germline V gives CDR1 SGHAT, CDR2 FQDESV (reference sequence). V shed 8 bases and J 5 bases; nucleotides not matched to a gene: 14. The CDR3 spans 15 residues. TCRdb redid the calling of the PCR reads with MiXCR, one entry per CDR3 protein. Seen here are 15,000 to 20,000 distinct CDR3 sequences, approximately 39% observed once, and the top ten hold about 19%. The TCR was taken from a female donor with esophageal squamous cell carcinoma. V and J are TRBV11-1 and TRBJ1-1; 7 positions agree with TRBD1. Material: normal esophageal tissue next to the tumor. The chain's CDR3 is CASSKVPGGRTEAFF. CDR3 bases: TGTGCCAGCTCTAAAGTGCCAGGGGGTCGGACTGAAGCTTTCTTT.